A selection of T cell receptor beta chains follows, all from one sample in a study of T cells after yellow fever vaccination. TCRdb re-called the 5' RACE reads with MiXCR, one entry per CDR3 protein. In the table there are 610,000 or so distinct CDR3 sequences, about 12% of which are singletons. The sample in question was PBMCs, obtained on the day of the yellow fever booster vaccination. The receptors derive from a man in his thirties or forties who received the YFV17D yellow fever vaccine. Both conserved end residues are part of each CDR3. The D gene is left open where the match is weak. Rows give clone size only sometimes, using once, few, many, or a class for an expanded clone.

cdr3_length	v_call	d_call	j_call	clone_size	cdr3_aa	cdr3_nt
16	TRBV12-3/TRBV12-4	.	TRBJ1-6	.	CASSSGGGFSVGPLHF	TGTGCCAGCAGTTCGGGGGGGGGATTCTCGGTGGGTCCCCTCCACTTT
16	TRBV5-1	TRBD2	TRBJ2-3	few	CASSLAEAGGGVTQYF	TGCGCCAGCAGCTTGGCCGAAGCGGGAGGAGGGGTTACGCAGTATTTT
13	TRBV7-8	TRBD2	TRBJ2-1	few	CASSLGISGNQFF	TGTGCCAGCAGCTTGGGAATTAGCGGGAACCAGTTCTTC
15	TRBV20-1	.	TRBJ1-5	few	CSARDIQGRNQPQHF	TGCAGTGCTAGAGATATACAGGGAAGGAATCAGCCCCAGCATTTT
14	TRBV5-5	.	TRBJ2-5	few	CASSLEIAYETQYF	TGTGCCAGCAGCTTGGAGATAGCCTATGAGACCCAGTACTTC
14	TRBV5-1	TRBD1	TRBJ2-3	once	CASSDTGGTDTQYF	TGCGCCAGCAGCGACACAGGGGGCACAGATACGCAGTATTTT
16	TRBV9	.	TRBJ2-7	.	CASSVGYMSGSYEQYF	TGTGCCAGCAGCGTAGGATATATGAGCGGCTCCTACGAGCAGTACTTC
15	TRBV11-2	TRBD1	TRBJ2-3	many	CASNPGGAGTDTQYF	TGTGCCAGCAACCCAGGGGGTGCCGGCACAGATACGCAGTATTTT
16	TRBV24-1	TRBD2	TRBJ2-1	.	CATSDLGGSSYNEQFF	TGTGCCACCAGTGATTTGGGCGGGAGCTCCTACAATGAGCAGTTCTTC
17	TRBV7-2	TRBD2	TRBJ2-1	few	CASSLWQGTSGINEQFF	TGTGCCAGCAGCTTATGGCAGGGGACTAGCGGGATCAATGAGCAGTTCTTC
15	TRBV19	.	TRBJ1-4	few	CASSINGGRNEKLFF	TGTGCCAGTAGTATCAACGGGGGACGTAATGAAAAACTGTTTTTT
15	TRBV2	.	TRBJ2-2	few	CASSAKSGGGGELFF	TGTGCCAGCAGTGCCAAGAGCGGAGGTGGCGGGGAGCTGTTTTTT
14	TRBV27	.	TRBJ2-7	few	CATSPAGDWGEQYF	TGTGCCACCTCCCCTGCAGGGGACTGGGGCGAGCAGTACTTC
14	TRBV25-1	.	TRBJ2-7	.	CASSDRYRAYEQYF	TGTGCCAGCAGTGATAGGTACAGGGCCTACGAGCAGTACTTC
13	TRBV24-1	.	TRBJ2-5	few	CATSDTPQETQYF	TGTGCCACCAGTGACACCCCCCAAGAGACCCAGTACTTC
13	TRBV20-1	TRBD1	TRBJ2-7	few	CSAGWTGGYEQYF	TGCAGTGCTGGTTGGACAGGGGGATACGAGCAGTACTTC
14	TRBV6-1	.	TRBJ1-1	few	CASRWGNSATEAFF	TGTGCCAGCAGATGGGGGAATTCGGCCACTGAAGCTTTCTTT
16	TRBV20-1	.	TRBJ2-3	few	CSARDWGPQNLDTQYF	TGCAGTGCTAGAGATTGGGGACCCCAAAACCTAGATACGCAGTATTTT
20	TRBV3-1	TRBD1	TRBJ2-1	.	CASSQGDGTGWESGYNEQFF	TGTGCCAGCAGCCAAGGCGACGGGACAGGGTGGGAGTCGGGGTACAATGAGCAGTTCTTC